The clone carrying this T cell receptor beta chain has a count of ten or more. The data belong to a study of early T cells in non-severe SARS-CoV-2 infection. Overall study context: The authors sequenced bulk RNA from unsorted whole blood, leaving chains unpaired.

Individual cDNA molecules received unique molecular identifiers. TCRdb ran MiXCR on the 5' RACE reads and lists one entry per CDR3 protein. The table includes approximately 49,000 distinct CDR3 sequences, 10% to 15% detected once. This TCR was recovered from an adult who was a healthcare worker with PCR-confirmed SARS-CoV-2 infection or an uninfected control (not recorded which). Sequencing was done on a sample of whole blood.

This CDR3 reads CASSAGYTGELFF. The CDR3 DNA is TGTGCCAGCAGTGCGGGGTACACCGGGGAGCTGTTTTTT. The genes are TRBV6-4 and TRBJ2-2, with D possibly TRBD2 on 5 matching bases. This CDR3 contains 13 residues. The V end lost 4 bases, the J end lost 3 bases, and 6 bases lay between the germline ends. Germline V gives CDR1 MRHNA, CDR2 SNTAGT.